In its sample, the clone carrying this T cell receptor (beta chain) was seen a few times. Antigen unknown. This specimen comes from a study of beta chain features in type 1 diabetes. Overall study findings and caveats: A closer apparent resemblance between naive, central memory and Treg TCRB repertoires was seen in patients than in healthy donors. In every one of the four CD4+ subsets, TCRB CDR3s were moderately but significantly shorter in Type 1 diabetes patients. Sequencing of cDNA might inflate the share of cells that strongly express TCR.

Purity of each sorted population was above 95%. Looked up from germline, CDR1 is GTSNPN and CDR2 is SVGIG (reference sequence). The CDR3 is 15 residues long. V trimming: 3 bases; J trimming: 7 bases; junction bases outside the gene matches: 8. Expressed TCRB transcripts were sequenced because the entire RNA isolate underwent reverse transcription. Read counts averaged roughly 3.5 million for samples of naive, central memory and regulatory T cells. Profiling relied on immunoSEQ multiplex PCR, and the TCRdb table lists in-frame clones only, not all of them. In the table there are 310,000 or so clones, roughly 9% of which are singletons.

The clonotype comes from a man aged 25 to 40 with type 1 diabetes. The V and J genes are TRBV30 and TRBJ2-1, with 11 bases identical to TRBD2. Material for sequencing was central memory CD4+ T cells from blood. The DNA of the CDR3 is TGTGCCTGGAGCCTTAGCGGGGGGGCGGGAAATGAGCAGTTCTTC. Protein: CAWSLSGGAGNEQFF.